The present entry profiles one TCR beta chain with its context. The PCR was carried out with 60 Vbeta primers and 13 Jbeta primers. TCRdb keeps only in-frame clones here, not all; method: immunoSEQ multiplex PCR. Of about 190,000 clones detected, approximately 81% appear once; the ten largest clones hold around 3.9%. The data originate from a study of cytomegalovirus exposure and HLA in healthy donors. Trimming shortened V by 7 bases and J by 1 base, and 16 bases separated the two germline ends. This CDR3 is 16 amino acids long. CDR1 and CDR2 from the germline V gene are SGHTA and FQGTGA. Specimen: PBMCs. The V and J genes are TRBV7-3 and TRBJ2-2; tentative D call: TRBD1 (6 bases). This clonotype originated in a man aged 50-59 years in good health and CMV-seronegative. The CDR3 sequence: CASKRVGDMNTGELFF. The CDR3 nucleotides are TGTGCCAGCAAACGGGTAGGGGACATGAACACCGGGGAGCTGTTTTTT.